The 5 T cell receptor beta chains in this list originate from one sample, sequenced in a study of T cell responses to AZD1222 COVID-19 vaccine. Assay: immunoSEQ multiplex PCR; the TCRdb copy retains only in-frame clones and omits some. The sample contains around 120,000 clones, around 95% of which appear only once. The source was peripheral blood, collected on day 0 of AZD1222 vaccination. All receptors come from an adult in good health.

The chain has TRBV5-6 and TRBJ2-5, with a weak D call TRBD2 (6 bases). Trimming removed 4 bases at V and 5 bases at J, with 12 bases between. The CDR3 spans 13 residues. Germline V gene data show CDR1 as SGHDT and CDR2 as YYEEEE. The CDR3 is CASSGGALETQYF. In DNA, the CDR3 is TGTGCCAGCAGCGGCGGGGCTTTGGAGACCCAGTACTTC. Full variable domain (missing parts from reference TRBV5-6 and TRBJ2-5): DAGVTQSPTHLIKTRGQQVTLRCSPKSGHDTVSWYQQALGQGPQFIFQYYEEEERQRGNFPDRFSGHQFPNYSSELNVNALLLGDSALYLCASSGGALETQYFGPGTRLLVL.

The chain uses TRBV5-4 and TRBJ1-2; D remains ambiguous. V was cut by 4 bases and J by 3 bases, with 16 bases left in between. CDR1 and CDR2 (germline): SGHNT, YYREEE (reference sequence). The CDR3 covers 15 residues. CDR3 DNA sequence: TGTGCCAGCAGCCCAGAGTTAGGAGCCGACTATGGCTACACCTTC. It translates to CASSPELGADYGYTF.

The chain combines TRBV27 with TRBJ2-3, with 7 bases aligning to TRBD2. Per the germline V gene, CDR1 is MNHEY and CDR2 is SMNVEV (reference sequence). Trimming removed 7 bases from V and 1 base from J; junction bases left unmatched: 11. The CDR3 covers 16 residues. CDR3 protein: CASMAGLPTGTDTQYF. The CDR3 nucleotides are TGTGCCAGCATGGCGGGACTACCCACGGGCACAGATACGCAGTATTTT.

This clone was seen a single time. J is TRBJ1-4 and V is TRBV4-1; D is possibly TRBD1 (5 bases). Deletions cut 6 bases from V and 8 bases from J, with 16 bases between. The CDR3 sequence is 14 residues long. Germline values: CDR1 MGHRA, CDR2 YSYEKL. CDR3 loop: CASRRHGAGEKLFF. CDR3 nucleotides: TGCGCCAGCAGACGACATGGAGCAGGGGAAAAACTGTTTTTT.

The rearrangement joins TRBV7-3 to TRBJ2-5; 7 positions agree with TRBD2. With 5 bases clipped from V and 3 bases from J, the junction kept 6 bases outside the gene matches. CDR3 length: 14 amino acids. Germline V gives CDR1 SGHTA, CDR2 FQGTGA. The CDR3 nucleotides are TGTGCCAGCAGCCCGACAGCGGGGAAAGAGACCCAGTACTTC. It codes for CASSPTAGKETQYF.